The clone carrying this T cell receptor (beta chain) was detected a few times. The target antigen is unknown. TCRdb keeps only in-frame clones here, not all; method: immunoSEQ multiplex PCR. The data hold around 700 clones, with 75% to 90% observed a single time. Patients had resection for synchronous oligometastatic disease or delayed recurrence of a solitary brain metastasis. The sample comes from a study of T cells in lung cancer brain metastases. Study information: Most of the 20 patients had a tobacco use history.

Points from the study as a whole: Effects of preoperative corticosteroids on T cell infiltration in brain metastases could not be controlled.

This TCR was recovered from a man in his 70s with non-small cell lung cancer that had spread to the brain. Material for sequencing was tumor tissue from a brain metastasis.

The CDR3 nucleotides read TGTGCCAGTAGCGGGGGCGCAGATACGCAGTATTTT. Encoded protein: CASSGGADTQYF. V is TRBV19 and J is TRBJ2-3; D assignment may be TRBD1 or TRBD2 (6 bases each). Germline V lookup: CDR1 LNHDA, CDR2 SQIVND (reference sequence). CDR3 length: 12 residues. V lost 6 bases and J lost 4, with 8 bases in between.